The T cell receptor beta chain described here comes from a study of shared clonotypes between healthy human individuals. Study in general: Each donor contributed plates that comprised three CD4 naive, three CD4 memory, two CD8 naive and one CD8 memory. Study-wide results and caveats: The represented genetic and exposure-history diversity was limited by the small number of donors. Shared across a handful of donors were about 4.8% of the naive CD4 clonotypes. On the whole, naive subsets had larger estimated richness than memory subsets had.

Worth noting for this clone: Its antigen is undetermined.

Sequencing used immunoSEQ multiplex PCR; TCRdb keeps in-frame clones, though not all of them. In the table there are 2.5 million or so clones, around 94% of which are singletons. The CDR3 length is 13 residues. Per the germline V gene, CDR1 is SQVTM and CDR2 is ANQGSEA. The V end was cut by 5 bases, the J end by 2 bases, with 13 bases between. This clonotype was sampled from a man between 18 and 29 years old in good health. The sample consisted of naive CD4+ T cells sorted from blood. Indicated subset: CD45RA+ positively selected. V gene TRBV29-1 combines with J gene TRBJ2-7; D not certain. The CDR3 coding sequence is TGCAGCGTTCAAAGGGCACTGACCTACGAGCAGTACTTC. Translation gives CSVQRALTYEQYF.